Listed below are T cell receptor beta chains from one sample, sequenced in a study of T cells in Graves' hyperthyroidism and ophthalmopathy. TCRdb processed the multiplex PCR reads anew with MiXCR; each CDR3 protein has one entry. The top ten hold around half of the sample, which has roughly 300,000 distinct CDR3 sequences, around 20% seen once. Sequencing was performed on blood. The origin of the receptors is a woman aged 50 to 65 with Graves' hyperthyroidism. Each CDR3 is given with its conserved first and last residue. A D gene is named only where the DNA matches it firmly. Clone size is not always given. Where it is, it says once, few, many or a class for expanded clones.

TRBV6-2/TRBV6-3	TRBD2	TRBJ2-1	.	CASRALAGVRNEQFF	TGTGCCAGCAGAGCCCTAGCGGGAGTAAGAAATGAGCAGTTCTTC
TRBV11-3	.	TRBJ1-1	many	CASSLEQGLWGAFF	TGTGCCAGCAGCTTAGAGCAGGGCCTCTGGGGAGCTTTCTTT
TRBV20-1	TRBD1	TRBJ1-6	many	CSASGGTGQSPLHF	TGCAGTGCTAGTGGTGGGACAGGGCAATCACCCCTCCACTTT
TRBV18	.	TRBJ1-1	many	CASSMVNTEAFF	TGTGCCAGCTCAATGGTGAACACTGAAGCTTTCTTT
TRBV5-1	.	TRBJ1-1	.	CASSLSQGRYGEAFF	TGCGCCAGCAGCTTGTCGCAGGGAAGGTACGGTGAAGCTTTCTTT
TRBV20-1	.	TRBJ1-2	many	CSAAVGGYTF	TGCAGTGCTGCGGTGGGTGGCTACACCTTC
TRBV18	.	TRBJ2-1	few	CASSLRDPGEQFF	TGTGCCAGCTCTCTCCGGGACCCGGGGGAGCAGTTCTTC
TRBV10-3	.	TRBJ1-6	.	CAISESTFANSPLHF	TGTGCCATCAGTGAGTCGACCTTCGCTAATTCACCCCTCCACTTT
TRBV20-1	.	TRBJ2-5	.	CSARQNPRETQYF	TGCAGTGCTAGACAGAACCCCCGGGAGACCCAGTACTTC
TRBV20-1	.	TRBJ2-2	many	CSARPDRRANTGELFF	TGCAGTGCTAGACCCGACAGGAGGGCGAACACCGGGGAGCTGTTTTTT
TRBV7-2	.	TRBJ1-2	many	CASSLQENYGYTF	TGTGCCAGCAGCTTGCAGGAGAACTATGGCTACACCTTC
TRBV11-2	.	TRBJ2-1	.	CASSLSILGSYNEQFF	TGTGCCAGCAGCTTATCTATTCTGGGGAGTTACAATGAGCAGTTCTTC
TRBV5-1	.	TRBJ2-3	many	CASSLDQASDTQYF	TGCGCCAGCAGCTTGGATCAGGCATCAGATACGCAGTATTTT
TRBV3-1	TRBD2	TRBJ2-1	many	CASRLGVAGYNEQFF	TGTGCCAGCAGACTCGGGGTAGCGGGGTACAATGAGCAGTTCTTC
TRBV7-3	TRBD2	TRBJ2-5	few	CASSTLAGGGETQYF	TGTGCCAGCAGCACGCTAGCGGGAGGTGGAGAGACCCAGTACTTC
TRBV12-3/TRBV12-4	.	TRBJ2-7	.	CASSKKGKLDEQYF	TGTGCCAGCAGTAAAAAGGGAAAACTTGACGAGCAGTACTTC
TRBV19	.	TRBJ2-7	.	CASSIRASPSDEQYF	TGTGCCAGTAGTATCAGGGCCTCCCCGTCGGACGAGCAGTACTTC
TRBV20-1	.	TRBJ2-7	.	CSARDQQMVSNEQYF	TGCAGTGCTAGAGATCAGCAGATGGTCTCTAACGAGCAGTACTTC
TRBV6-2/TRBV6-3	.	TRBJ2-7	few	CASSIKYEQYF	TGTGCCAGCAGTATTAAGTACGAGCAGTACTTC
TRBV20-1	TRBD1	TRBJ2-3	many	CSARSDRGLTDTQYF	TGCAGTGCTAGATCAGACAGGGGGCTCACAGATACGCAGTATTTT
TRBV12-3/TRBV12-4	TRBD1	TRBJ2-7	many	CASRPTGGHEQYF	TGTGCCAGCAGACCGACAGGGGGCCACGAGCAGTACTTC
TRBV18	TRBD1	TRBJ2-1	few	CASSPALTGGHNEQFF	TGTGCCAGCTCACCGGCCCTGACAGGGGGTCACAATGAGCAGTTCTTC
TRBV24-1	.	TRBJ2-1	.	CATSGGNNEQFF	TGTGCCACCAGTGGGGGAAACAATGAGCAGTTCTTC
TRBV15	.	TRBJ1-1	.	CATSREGSTEAFF	TGTGCCACCAGCAGAGAGGGAAGTACTGAAGCTTTCTTT
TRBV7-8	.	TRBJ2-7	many	CASSLSQVSYEQYF	TGTGCCAGCAGCTTAAGCCAGGTGTCCTACGAGCAGTACTTC
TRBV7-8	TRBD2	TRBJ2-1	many	CASSLGGGLAGINEQFF	TGTGCCAGCAGCTTAGGGGGGGGACTAGCGGGAATCAATGAGCAGTTCTTC
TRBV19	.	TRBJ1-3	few	CASSIMVSWDRNTIYF	TGTGCCAGTAGTATAATGGTCAGCTGGGATCGAAACACCATATATTTT
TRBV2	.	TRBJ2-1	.	CASSSRMSGTNEQFF	TGTGCCAGCAGTTCTAGGATGAGCGGTACAAATGAGCAGTTCTTC
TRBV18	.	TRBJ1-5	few	CASSPSPNSGNQPQHF	TGTGCCAGCTCACCCTCCCCGAATTCTGGCAATCAGCCCCAGCATTTT
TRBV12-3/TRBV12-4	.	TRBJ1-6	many	CASSPKRNSPLHF	TGTGCCAGCAGTCCCAAGCGGAATTCACCCCTCCACTTT
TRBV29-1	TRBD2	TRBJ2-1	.	CSVAQGLAGAPGNEQFF	TGCAGCGTTGCCCAAGGACTAGCGGGGGCCCCGGGGAATGAGCAGTTCTTC
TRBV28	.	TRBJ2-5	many	CASRPQPVTETQYF	TGTGCCAGCAGACCACAGCCCGTGACAGAGACCCAGTACTTC